These 30 T cell receptor beta chains were sequenced from one sample in a study of T-cell memory formation after mild COVID-19. TCRdb independently ran MiXCR on the 5' RACE reads; one entry per CDR3 protein. This table has 450,000 to 650,000 distinct CDR3 sequences, approximately 18% appearing once. Sequenced material: PBMCs or a T cell subset sorted from them (not recorded which). These receptors were taken from an adult woman who had mild COVID-19 (a few samples of this study predate the infection). Cell type and time point are not known.

This clonotype occurred a few times. The CDR3 sequence: CASSSRLLAVSSYNEQFF. CDR3 coding DNA: TGCGCCAGCAGCTCACGCCTACTAGCGGTAAGCTCCTACAATGAGCAGTTCTTC. The chain joins TRBV5-1 to TRBJ2-1; 8 bases match TRBD2. CDR1 and CDR2 (germline): SGHRS, YFSETQ. The CDR3 sequence is 18 residues long. The junction had 11 bases not matched to a gene; V was cut back by 3 bases and J by 0 bases.

This clonotype was seen more than once but under ten times. This chain joins TRBV6-2 or TRBV6-3 and TRBJ2-3; possible D gene TRBD2, 6 bases. V was trimmed by 2 bases and J by 1 base, leaving 13 bases between them. In germline, CDR1 is MNHEY, CDR2 SVGEGT. This CDR3 spans 16 amino acids. Here the CDR3 reads CASSYRRGQRTDTQYF. Here the CDR3 DNA reads TGTGCCAGCAGTTACAGGAGGGGCCAACGCACAGATACGCAGTATTTT.

The chain recombines TRBV24-1 with TRBJ2-5; 15 nucleotides agree with TRBD2. This CDR3 is built from 18 residues. Germline trimming cut 5 bases from V and 4 bases from J; bases unmatched to any gene: 10. CDR1 and CDR2 (germline): KGHDR, SFDVKD. In DNA, the CDR3 is TGTGCCACCAGTGCCCCCCCCGGACTAGCGGGGGGGGCAGAGACCCAGTACTTC. Translating gives CATSAPPGLAGGAETQYF.

The chain recombines TRBV25-1 with TRBJ2-5; D remains ambiguous. The germline V gene encodes CDR1 MGHDK and CDR2 SYGVNS. CDR3 size: 10 residues. The V and J ends lost 7 bases and 4 bases respectively, with 4 bases between them. The CDR3 protein is CASIGETQYF. The CDR3 DNA reads as TGTGCCAGCATCGGAGAGACCCAGTACTTC.

V is TRBV7-9 and J is TRBJ2-2; D not certain. Germline CDR1 and CDR2: SEHNR and FQNEAQ (reference sequence). The CDR3 extends over 15 amino acids. V dropped 6 bases and J dropped 3 bases, with 14 bases sitting between them. CDR3 loop: CASSLRPEDTGELFF. CDR3 in DNA: TGTGCCAGCAGTCTCCGGCCCGAGGACACCGGGGAGCTGTTTTTT.

In its sample, this clonotype was seen a few times. The chain combines TRBV20-1 with TRBJ2-1; D is possibly TRBD2 (6 bases). V lost 2 bases and J lost 6, with 14 bases in between. The CDR3 has 14 amino acids. Germline CDR1 is DFQATT and CDR2 is SNEGSKA (reference sequence). The CDR3 is CSARQRGLPNEQFF. The CDR3 DNA reads TGCAGTGCTAGACAACGGGGACTTCCCAATGAGCAGTTCTTC.

This clonotype was detected a few times. This chain links TRBV6-5 with TRBJ2-1, with 14 bases that match TRBD2. The CDR3 loop spans 15 amino acids. Trimming took 6 bases from V and 4 from J; bases not matched to a gene: 2. Germline loops: CDR1 MNHEY, CDR2 SVGAGI. CDR3 DNA: TGTGCCAGCAGGACTAGCGGGGGGGGTTACAATGAGCAGTTCTTC. It is translated as CASRTSGGGYNEQFF.

The chain is built from TRBV7-9 and TRBJ2-2; TRBD2 matches at 8 bases. The CDR3 runs 16 residues. V shed 6 bases and J 0 bases; nucleotides not matched to a gene: 6. Germline V gene data show CDR1 as SEHNR and CDR2 as FQNEAQ (reference sequence). CDR3: CASSRAGAANTGELFF. In DNA, the CDR3 is TGTGCCAGCAGTCGAGCGGGGGCGGCGAACACCGGGGAGCTGTTTTTT.

This clonotype has a handful of counts. This CDR3 is CASSQNIGTAYGYTF. CDR3 sequence (DNA): TGCGCCAGCAGCCAAAACATCGGGACAGCCTATGGCTACACCTTC. This chain links TRBV4-3 with TRBJ1-2; TRBD1 agrees at 7 bases. This CDR3 has 15 amino acids. Germline V gene sequence: CDR1 LGHNA, CDR2 YSLEER. J was trimmed by 4 bases and V by 2 bases; bases with no gene match: 7.

This clonotype was detected only a few times. This sequence joins TRBV11-2 and TRBJ2-1; the match to TRBD2 covers 9 bases. J gave up 6 bases and V 3 bases, and 6 bases lay outside the gene matches. Per germline, CDR1 SGHAT and CDR2 FQNNGV. The CDR3 spans 15 residues. The CDR3 DNA reads TGTGCCAGCAGCTTTATGGCGGGGGGGATCAATGAGCAGTTCTTC. This encodes CASSFMAGGINEQFF.

The rearrangement links TRBV7-9 to TRBJ2-3, with 7 nucleotides matching TRBD2. Germline-derived CDR1 and CDR2 are SEHNR and FQNEAQ (reference sequence). Trimming at V came to 4 bases and at J to 0 bases, leaving 13 bases not matched to a gene. The CDR3 spans 18 residues. The DNA of the CDR3 is TGTGCCAGCAGCTCCTGGGGAGGGCGGGATGCTAGCACAGATACGCAGTATTTT. Its translation: CASSSWGGRDASTDTQYF.

This clonotype was counted between two and nine times. This chain connects TRBV6-2 or TRBV6-3 to TRBJ2-7; D is possibly TRBD2 (5 bases). V dropped 6 bases and J dropped 3 bases, with 15 bases sitting between them. The CDR3 has 14 amino acids. Germline V gene data show CDR1 as MNHEY and CDR2 as SVGEGT. The CDR3 loop reads CASSSPARGYEQYF. The DNA of the CDR3 is TGTGCCAGCAGCTCGCCCGCCCGGGGCTACGAGCAGTACTTC.

This clonotype has at least ten counts. V gene TRBV5-1 combines with J gene TRBJ1-2; a weak D match, TRBD1 (6 bases). Germline CDR1 is SGHRS and CDR2 is YFSETQ. The CDR3 is 19 amino acids. The ends were cut back, 2 bases at V and 4 bases at J, with 27 bases in the middle. CDR3 amino acids: CASSFTWSTGIDSPYGYTF. As DNA, the CDR3 is TGCGCCAGCAGCTTCACTTGGTCTACAGGGATAGATTCCCCCTATGGCTACACCTTC.

The chain combines TRBV4-1 with TRBJ2-3; D is tentatively TRBD1 or TRBD2 (6 bases each). CDR1 and CDR2 (germline): MGHRA, YSYEKL. The V and J ends lost 3 bases and 3 bases respectively, with 19 bases between them. This CDR3 has 17 residues. CDR3 sequence: CASSQNGGRGTTDTQYF. As DNA, the CDR3 is TGCGCCAGCAGCCAGAACGGGGGCCGGGGGACAACAGATACGCAGTATTTT.

This clonotype was counted only a few times. The chain employs TRBV20-1 and TRBJ1-5; TRBD1 agrees at 8 bases. Trimming at V came to 2 bases and at J to 2 bases, leaving 2 bases not matched to a gene. Per germline, CDR1 DFQATT and CDR2 SNEGSKA (reference sequence). The CDR3 is 14 residues long. CDR3 nucleotides: TGCAGTGCTAGATCAGGGGGCGGCAATCAGCCCCAGCATTTT. Amino acid sequence: CSARSGGGNQPQHF.

The chain joins TRBV2 to TRBJ1-1, with 10 nucleotides matching TRBD1. J gave up 9 bases and V 10 bases, and 11 bases lay outside the gene matches. Germline V lookup: CDR1 SNHLY, CDR2 FYNNEI. The CDR3 extends over 13 amino acids. The CDR3 nucleotides are TGTGCCATCAAGGAGGACAGGGGGTCCCAAGCTTTCTTT. It encodes CAIKEDRGSQAFF.

This clonotype has just a few counts. The J gene is TRBJ2-7, the V gene TRBV4-1; tentative D call: TRBD1 (6 bases). Trimming left V 1 base short and J 2 bases short, with 15 bases between. This CDR3 spans 16 amino acids. Germline V gene data show CDR1 as MGHRA and CDR2 as YSYEKL. CDR3 sequence reads: CASSQVVTGPTYEQYF. CDR3 DNA: TGCGCCAGCAGCCAAGTTGTAACAGGGCCGACCTACGAGCAGTACTTC.

The J gene is TRBJ2-1, the V gene TRBV7-6, with 12 bases matching TRBD2. The CDR3 sequence is 15 residues long. J lost 9 bases, V lost 1 base, and 4 bases had no gene match. CDR1 and CDR2 from the germline V gene are SGHVS and FNYEAQ. Here the CDR3 reads CASSLGASGGGEQFF. CDR3 DNA: TGTGCCAGCAGCTTAGGTGCTAGCGGGGGGGGTGAGCAGTTCTTC.

This clonotype was seen more than once but under ten times. This rearrangement joins TRBV3-1 to TRBJ2-7; D tentatively fits TRBD1 or TRBD2 (5 bases each). V shed 3 bases and J shed 0 bases, with 9 bases lying between them. The CDR3 runs to 14 residues. Germline V gene data show CDR1 as LGHDT and CDR2 as YNNKEL (reference sequence). The CDR3 is CASSQGDFSYEQYF. CDR3 sequence (DNA): TGTGCCAGCAGCCAGGGGGATTTCTCCTACGAGCAGTACTTC.

The chain joins TRBV20-1 to TRBJ2-6; possible D gene TRBD2, 5 bases. V lost 3 bases and J lost 1, with 10 bases in between. This CDR3 is 15 amino acids long. CDR1 and CDR2 (germline): DFQATT, SNEGSKA (reference sequence). CDR3 residues: CSARDRGSGANVLTF. The CDR3 DNA is TGCAGTGCTAGGGACCGAGGGTCTGGGGCCAACGTCCTGACTTTC.

This clonotype was detected a few times. The chain is built from TRBV7-3 and TRBJ2-1; D possibly matches TRBD1 or TRBD2 (7 bases each). The CDR3 extends over 15 amino acids. V was cut by 5 bases and J by 5 bases, with 16 bases left in between. Germline V gives CDR1 SGHTA, CDR2 FQGTGA. The CDR3 reads CASSPEGAGDNEQFF. CDR3 nucleotide sequence: TGTGCCAGCAGCCCCGAGGGGGCGGGAGACAATGAGCAGTTCTTC.

This clonotype came up many times. This rearrangement joins TRBV12-3 or TRBV12-4 to TRBJ2-7, with 9 nucleotides matching TRBD1. V shed 5 bases and J 5 bases; nucleotides not matched to a gene: 10. The CDR3 is 15 amino acids. The CDR3 spells CASSPTGGPPNEQYF. As DNA, the CDR3 is TGTGCCAGCAGTCCGACAGGGGGTCCTCCTAACGAGCAGTACTTC.

This chain uses TRBV5-1 with TRBJ2-2; D gene unclear. Germline lookup yields CDR1 SGHRS and CDR2 YFSETQ. Trimming removed 3 bases from V and 0 bases from J, with 6 bases in between. The CDR3 length is 14 residues. CDR3 DNA: TGCGCCAGCAGCTCTCGCGCGAACACCGGGGAGCTGTTTTTT. Translated: CASSSRANTGELFF.

This clonotype was seen many times. V and J are TRBV7-3 and TRBJ1-2; D gene uncertain. The ends were cut back, 2 bases at V and 2 bases at J, with 9 bases in the middle. CDR1 is SGHTA, CDR2 FQGTGA, per germline. The CDR3 is 14 residues long. The CDR3 region has the DNA TGTGCCAGCAGCTTATCGGCCGGAAACTATGGCTACACCTTC. This sequence encodes CASSLSAGNYGYTF.

The chain has TRBV11-3 and TRBJ2-1; D is perhaps TRBD2 (6 bases). Germline assignment: CDR1 SGHNT and CDR2 YENEEA. The CDR3 has 15 residues. The germline V and J ends were trimmed by 7 bases and 5 bases, with 18 bases remaining between them. The CDR3 loop reads CASKYGGRGHNEQFF. The DNA of the CDR3 is TGTGCCAGCAAATACGGTGGGCGGGGACACAATGAGCAGTTCTTC.

This clonotype showed up just a few times. J is TRBJ2-5 and V is TRBV7-2, with 11 positions matching TRBD2. The CDR3 contains 17 residues. V was clipped by 3 bases and J by 7 bases; unmatched bases: 13. The V gene's germline CDR1 is SGHTA and CDR2 FQGNSA. The CDR3 region is CASSFQNSGRAFSTQYF. CDR3 DNA sequence: TGTGCCAGCAGCTTCCAGAATAGCGGGAGGGCTTTCTCGACCCAGTACTTC.

This sequence joins TRBV5-1 and TRBJ2-1, with TRBD1 matching 10 bases. This CDR3 has 14 residues. The V segment lost 5 bases and the J segment 8 bases; nucleotides outside the gene matches: 7. Germline V CDR1 and CDR2: SGHRS, YFSETQ. CDR3 coding DNA: TGCGCCAGCAGAAGACAGGGGGCGCCTGATGAGCAGTTCTTC. Translated: CASRRQGAPDEQFF.

V gene TRBV15 combines with J gene TRBJ2-1; 16 bases fit TRBD2. V was pared by 7 bases and J by 5 bases, with 5 bases of the junction left unmatched. Germline V gene data show CDR1 as LNHNV and CDR2 as YYDKDF (reference sequence). This CDR3 contains 16 residues. CDR3 region: CATTPGTSGRDNEQFF. CDR3 sequence (DNA): TGTGCCACCACGCCTGGGACTAGCGGGAGGGACAATGAGCAGTTCTTC.

This chain joins TRBV27 and TRBJ2-5; 10 bases agree with TRBD1. With 2 bases clipped from V and 1 base from J, the junction kept 4 bases outside the gene matches. There are 16 residues in the CDR3. Germline values: CDR1 MNHEY, CDR2 SMNVEV (reference sequence). The CDR3 nucleotides read TGTGCCAGCAGTTTAGGGGGGACAGGGGCCCAAGAGACCCAGTACTTC. This translates into CASSLGGTGAQETQYF.

The rearrangement uses TRBV5-1 and TRBJ1-6; D is unclear. The CDR3 totals 17 residues. The germline gives CDR1 SGHRS, CDR2 YFSETQ. V was shortened by 2 bases and J by 5 bases, with 17 bases between the two germline ends. CDR3 in amino acids: CASSLGTTQSNNSPLHF. The CDR3 bases are TGCGCCAGCAGCTTAGGCACCACACAATCCAATAATTCACCCCTCCACTTT.